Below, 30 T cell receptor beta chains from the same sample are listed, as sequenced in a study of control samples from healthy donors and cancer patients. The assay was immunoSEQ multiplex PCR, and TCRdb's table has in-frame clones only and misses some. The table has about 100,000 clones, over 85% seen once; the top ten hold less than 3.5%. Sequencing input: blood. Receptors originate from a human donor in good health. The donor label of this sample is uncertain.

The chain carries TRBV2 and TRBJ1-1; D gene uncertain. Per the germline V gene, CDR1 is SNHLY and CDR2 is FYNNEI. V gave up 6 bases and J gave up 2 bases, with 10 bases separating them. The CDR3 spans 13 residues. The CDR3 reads CASRDPINTEAFF. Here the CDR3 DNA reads TGTGCCAGCAGAGACCCCATCAACACTGAAGCTTTCTTT.

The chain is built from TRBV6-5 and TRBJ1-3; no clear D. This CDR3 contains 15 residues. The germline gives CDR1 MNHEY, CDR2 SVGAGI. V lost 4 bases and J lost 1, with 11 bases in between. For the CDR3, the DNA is TGTGCCAGCAGTTCGTTTGGGAGGTCTGGAAACACCATATATTTT. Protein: CASSSFGRSGNTIYF.

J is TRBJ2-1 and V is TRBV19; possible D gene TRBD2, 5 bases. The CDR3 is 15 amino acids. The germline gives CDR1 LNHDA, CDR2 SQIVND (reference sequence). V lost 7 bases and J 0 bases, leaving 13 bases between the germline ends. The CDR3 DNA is TGTGCCAGTAATAAGTTAGGGAGCTCCTACAATGAGCAGTTCTTC. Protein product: CASNKLGSSYNEQFF.

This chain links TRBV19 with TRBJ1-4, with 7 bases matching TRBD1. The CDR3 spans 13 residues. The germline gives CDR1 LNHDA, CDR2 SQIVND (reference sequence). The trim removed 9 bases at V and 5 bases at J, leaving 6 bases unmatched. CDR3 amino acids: CASRGTENEKLFF. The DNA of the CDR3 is TGTGCCAGCCGCGGGACAGAGAATGAAAAACTGTTTTTT. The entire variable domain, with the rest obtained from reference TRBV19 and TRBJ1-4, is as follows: DGGITQSPKYLFRKEGQNVTLSCEQNLNHDAMYWYRQDPGQGLRLIYYSQIVNDFQKGDIAEGYSVSREKKESFPLTVTSAQKNPTAFYLCASRGTENEKLFFGSGTQLSVL.

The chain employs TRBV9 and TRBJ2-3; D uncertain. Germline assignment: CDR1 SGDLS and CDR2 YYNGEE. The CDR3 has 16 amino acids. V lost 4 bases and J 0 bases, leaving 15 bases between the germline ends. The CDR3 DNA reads TGTGCCAGCAGCCTAACAGCGTACTCTAGCACAGATACGCAGTATTTT. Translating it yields CASSLTAYSSTDTQYF. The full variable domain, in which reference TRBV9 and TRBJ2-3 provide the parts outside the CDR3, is DSGVTQTPKHLITATGQRVTLRCSPRSGDLSVYWYQQSLDQGLQFLIQYYNGEERAKGNILERFSAQQFPDLHSELNLSSLELGDSALYFCASSLTAYSSTDTQYFGPGTRLTVL.

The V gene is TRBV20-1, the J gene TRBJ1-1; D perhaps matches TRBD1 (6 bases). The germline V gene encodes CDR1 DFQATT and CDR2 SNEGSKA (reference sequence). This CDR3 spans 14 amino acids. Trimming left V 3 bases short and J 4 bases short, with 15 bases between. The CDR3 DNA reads TGCAGTGCTAGTAGCAGGGGCTGGGGCACTGAAGCTTTCTTT. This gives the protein CSASSRGWGTEAFF.

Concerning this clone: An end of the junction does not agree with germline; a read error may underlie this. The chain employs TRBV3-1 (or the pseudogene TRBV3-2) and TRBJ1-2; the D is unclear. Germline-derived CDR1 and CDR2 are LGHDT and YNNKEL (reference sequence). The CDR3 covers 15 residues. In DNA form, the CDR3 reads TGTGCCAGCAGACAAGGCTCCCAGCAGGTCGGAGGCTACACCTTC. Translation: CASRQGSQQVGGYTF.

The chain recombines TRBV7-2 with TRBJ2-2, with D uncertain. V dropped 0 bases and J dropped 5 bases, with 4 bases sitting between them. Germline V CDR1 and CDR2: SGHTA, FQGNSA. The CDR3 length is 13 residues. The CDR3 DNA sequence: TGTGCCAGCAGCTTAGCGCGAACCGGGGAGCTGTTTTTT. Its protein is CASSLARTGELFF.

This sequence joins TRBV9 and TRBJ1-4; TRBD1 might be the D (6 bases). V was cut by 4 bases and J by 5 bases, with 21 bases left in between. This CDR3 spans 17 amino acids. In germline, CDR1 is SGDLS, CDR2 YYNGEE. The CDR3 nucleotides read TGTGCCAGCAGCTTCCATCCCCCCGGGCAGGGGAATGAAAAACTGTTTTTT. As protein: CASSFHPPGQGNEKLFF.

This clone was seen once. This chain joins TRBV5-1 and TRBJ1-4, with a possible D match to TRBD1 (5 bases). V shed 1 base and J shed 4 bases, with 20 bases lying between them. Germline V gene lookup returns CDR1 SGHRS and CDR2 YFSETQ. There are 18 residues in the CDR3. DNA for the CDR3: TGCGCCAGCAGCTTGTGGGGCCCCGCAGGGTTGGGTAATGAAAAACTGTTTTTT. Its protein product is CASSLWGPAGLGNEKLFF.

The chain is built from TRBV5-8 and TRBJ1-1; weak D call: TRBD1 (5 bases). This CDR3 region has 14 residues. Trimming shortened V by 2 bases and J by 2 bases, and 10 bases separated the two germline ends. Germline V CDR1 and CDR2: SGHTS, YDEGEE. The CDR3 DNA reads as TGTGCCAGCAGCTTAGGCGGACATAACACTGAAGCTTTCTTT. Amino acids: CASSLGGHNTEAFF.

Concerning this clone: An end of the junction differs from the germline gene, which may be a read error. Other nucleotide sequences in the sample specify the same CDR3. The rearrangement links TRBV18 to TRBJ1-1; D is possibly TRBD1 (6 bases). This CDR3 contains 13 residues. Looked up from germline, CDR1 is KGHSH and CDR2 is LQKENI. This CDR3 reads CASSPQGRTEAFF. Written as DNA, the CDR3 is TGTGCCAGCTCGCCACAGGGTCGTACTGAAGCTTTCTTT.

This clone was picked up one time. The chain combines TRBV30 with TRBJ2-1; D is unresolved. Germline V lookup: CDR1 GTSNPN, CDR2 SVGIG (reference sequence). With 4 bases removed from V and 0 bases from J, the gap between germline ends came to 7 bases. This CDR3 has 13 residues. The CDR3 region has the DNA TGTGCCTGGACAGAGAGCTCCTACAATGAGCAGTTCTTC. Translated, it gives CAWTESSYNEQFF.

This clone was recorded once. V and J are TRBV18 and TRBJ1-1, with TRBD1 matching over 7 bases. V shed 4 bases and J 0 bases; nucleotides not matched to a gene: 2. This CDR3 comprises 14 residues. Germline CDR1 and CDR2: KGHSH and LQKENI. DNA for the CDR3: TGTGCCAGCTCACGGGGACAGCTGAACACTGAAGCTTTCTTT. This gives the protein CASSRGQLNTEAFF. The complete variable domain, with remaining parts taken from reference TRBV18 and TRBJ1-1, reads NAGVMQNPRHLVRRRGQEARLRCSPMKGHSHVYWYRQLPEEGLKFMVYLQKENIIDESGMPKERFSAEFPKEGPSILRIQQVVRGDSAAYFCASSRGQLNTEAFFGQGTRLTVV.

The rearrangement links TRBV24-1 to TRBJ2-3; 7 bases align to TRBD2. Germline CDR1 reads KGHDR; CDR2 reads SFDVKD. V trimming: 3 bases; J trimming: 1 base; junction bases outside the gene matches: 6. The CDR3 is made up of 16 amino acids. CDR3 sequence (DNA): TGTGCCACCAGTGATCCACCCGCGGGGGGCACAGATACGCAGTATTTT. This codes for CATSDPPAGGTDTQYF.

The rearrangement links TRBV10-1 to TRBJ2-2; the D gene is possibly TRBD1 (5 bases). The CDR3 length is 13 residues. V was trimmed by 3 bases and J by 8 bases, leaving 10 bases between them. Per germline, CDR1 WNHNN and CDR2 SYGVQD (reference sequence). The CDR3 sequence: CASSDRVTGELFF. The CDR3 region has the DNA TGCGCCAGCAGTGACAGGGTGACAGGGGAGCTGTTTTTT.

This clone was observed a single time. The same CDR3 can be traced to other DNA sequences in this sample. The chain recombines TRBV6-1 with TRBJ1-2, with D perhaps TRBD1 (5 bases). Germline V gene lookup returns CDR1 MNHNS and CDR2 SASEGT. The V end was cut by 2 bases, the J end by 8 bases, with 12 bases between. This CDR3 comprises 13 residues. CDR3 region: CASSERGAGGYTF. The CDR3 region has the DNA TGTGCCAGCAGTGAACGAGGGGCTGGGGGCTACACCTTC.

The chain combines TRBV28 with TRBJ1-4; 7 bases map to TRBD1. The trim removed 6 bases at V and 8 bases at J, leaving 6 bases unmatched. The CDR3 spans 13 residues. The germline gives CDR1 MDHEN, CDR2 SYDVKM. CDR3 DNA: TGTGCCAGCAGAGAACCGGGACAGGAAAAACTGTTTTTT. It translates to CASREPGQEKLFF.

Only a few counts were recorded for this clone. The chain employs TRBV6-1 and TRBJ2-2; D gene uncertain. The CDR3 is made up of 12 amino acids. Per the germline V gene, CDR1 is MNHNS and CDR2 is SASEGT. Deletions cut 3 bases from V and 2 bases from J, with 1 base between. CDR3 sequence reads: CASSDNTGELFF. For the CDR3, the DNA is TGTGCCAGCAGTGACAACACCGGGGAGCTGTTTTTT.

DNA for the CDR3: TGTGCCAGCAGCCGGGACGTTTACGAGCAGTACTTC. Translation: CASSRDVYEQYF. The rearrangement joins TRBV12-3 or TRBV12-4 to TRBJ2-7; either TRBD1 or TRBD2 may fit D (5 bases each). The CDR3 has 12 amino acids. With 6 bases removed from V and 4 bases from J, the gap between germline ends came to 10 bases.

In DNA, the CDR3 is TGTGCCAGCAGTGATCCGGGGGGCCTCGGAGATACGCAGTATTTT. The encoded protein is CASSDPGGLGDTQYF. The rearrangement uses TRBV25-1 and TRBJ2-3; maybe TRBD2 (7 bases). Germline lookup yields CDR1 MGHDK and CDR2 SYGVNS. This CDR3 comprises 15 residues. V was shortened by 3 bases and J by 5 bases, with 15 bases between the two germline ends.

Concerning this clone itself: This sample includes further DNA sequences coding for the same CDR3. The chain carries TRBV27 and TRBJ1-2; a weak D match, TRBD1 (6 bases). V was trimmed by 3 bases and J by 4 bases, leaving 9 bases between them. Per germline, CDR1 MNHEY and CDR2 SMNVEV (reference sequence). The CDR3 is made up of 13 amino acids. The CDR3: CASSLRGSYGYTF. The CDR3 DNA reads TGTGCCAGCAGTTTGAGGGGGAGCTATGGCTACACCTTC.

The CDR3 region is CASSLTQGNYEQYV. DNA for the CDR3: TGCGCCAGCAGCTTGACGCAGGGTAACTACGAGCAGTACGTC. The chain couples TRBV5-1 to TRBJ2-7; TRBD1 is a possible D gene (5 bases). V was pared by 1 base and J by 3 bases, with 11 bases between. Germline CDR1 is SGHRS and CDR2 is YFSETQ. This CDR3 has 14 residues.

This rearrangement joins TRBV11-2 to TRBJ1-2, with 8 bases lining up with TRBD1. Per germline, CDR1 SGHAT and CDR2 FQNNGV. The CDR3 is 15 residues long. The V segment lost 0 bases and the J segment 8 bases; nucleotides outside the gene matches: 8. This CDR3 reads CASSLEPGQGQGYTF. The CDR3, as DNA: TGTGCCAGCAGCTTAGAACCCGGACAGGGACAGGGCTACACCTTC.

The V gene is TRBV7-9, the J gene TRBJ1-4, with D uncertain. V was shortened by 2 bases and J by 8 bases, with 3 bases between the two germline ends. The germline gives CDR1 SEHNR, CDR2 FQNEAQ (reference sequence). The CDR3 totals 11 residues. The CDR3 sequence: CASSLNEKLFF. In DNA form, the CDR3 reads TGTGCCAGCAGCTTAAACGAAAAACTGTTTTTT.

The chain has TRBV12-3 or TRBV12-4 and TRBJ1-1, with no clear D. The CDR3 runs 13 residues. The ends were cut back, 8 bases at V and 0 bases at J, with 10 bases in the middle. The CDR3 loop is CASSSRVNTEAFF. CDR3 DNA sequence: TGTGCCAGCTCGTCCAGAGTGAACACTGAAGCTTTCTTT.

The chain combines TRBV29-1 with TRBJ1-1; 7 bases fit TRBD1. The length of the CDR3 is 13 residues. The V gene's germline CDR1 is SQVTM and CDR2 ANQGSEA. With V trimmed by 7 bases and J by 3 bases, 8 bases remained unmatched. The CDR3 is CSGLGQWDTEAFF. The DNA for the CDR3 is TGCAGCGGCCTGGGACAGTGGGACACTGAAGCTTTCTTT.

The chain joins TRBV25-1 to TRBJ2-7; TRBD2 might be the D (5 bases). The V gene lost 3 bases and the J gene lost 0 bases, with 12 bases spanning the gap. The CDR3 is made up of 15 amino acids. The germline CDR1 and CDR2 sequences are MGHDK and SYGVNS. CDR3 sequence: CASSDGLLDSYEQYF. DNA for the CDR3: TGTGCCAGCAGTGATGGACTCTTGGACTCCTACGAGCAGTACTTC.

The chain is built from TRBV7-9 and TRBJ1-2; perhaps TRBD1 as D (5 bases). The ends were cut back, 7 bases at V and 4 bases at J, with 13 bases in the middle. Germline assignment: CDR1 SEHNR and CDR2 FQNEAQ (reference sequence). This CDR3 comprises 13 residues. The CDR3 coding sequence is TGTGCCAGCACCCGAGACAGTTCCTATGGCTACACCTTC. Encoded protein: CASTRDSSYGYTF.

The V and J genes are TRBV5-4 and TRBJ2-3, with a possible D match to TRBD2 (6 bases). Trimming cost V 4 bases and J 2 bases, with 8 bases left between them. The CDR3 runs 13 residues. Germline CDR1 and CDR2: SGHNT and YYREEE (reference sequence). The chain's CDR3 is CASSGLPTDTQYF. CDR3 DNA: TGTGCCAGCAGCGGACTACCCACAGATACGCAGTATTTT.